These 22 T cell receptor beta chains share one sample of origin, sequenced in a study of OX40 agonist ivuxolimab in advanced cancers. Clones were read by immunoSEQ multiplex PCR, and TCRdb kept only the in-frame ones, dropping some. The data show about 14,000 clones, about 80% seen once. The input for sequencing was CD4+ or CD8+ T cells sorted from blood, taken in a trial of the OX40 agonist ivuxolimab. These receptors all stem from an adult with an advanced solid tumor such as melanoma, head and neck, liver or kidney cancer.

This chain links TRBV7-9 with TRBJ2-5, with D perhaps matching TRBD2 (6 bases). V was clipped by 6 bases and J by 1 base, with 18 bases between them. Germline CDR1 and CDR2: SEHNR and FQNEAQ (reference sequence). The CDR3 runs 16 residues. DNA for the CDR3: TGTGCCAGCAGGTCCACCGAGTCGGGAGTCCAAGAGACCCAGTACTTC. It specifies CASRSTESGVQETQYF.

The chain carries TRBV30 and TRBJ2-2; D gene unclear. In germline, CDR1 is GTSNPN, CDR2 SVGIG (reference sequence). This CDR3 contains 14 residues. V shed 4 bases and J shed 4 bases, with 13 bases lying between them. CDR3 protein: CAWNYGETTGELFF. Written as DNA, the CDR3 is TGTGCCTGGAATTACGGAGAGACCACCGGGGAGCTGTTTTTT.

The chain couples TRBV29-1 to TRBJ1-2; D is ambiguous. This CDR3 is 11 amino acids long. Trimming removed 6 bases from V and 5 bases from J, with 10 bases in between. The germline V gene encodes CDR1 SQVTM and CDR2 ANQGSEA. The CDR3 coding sequence is TGCAGCGTCGAAAGGGAGTATGGCTACACCTTC. Translated, it gives CSVEREYGYTF.

The genes are TRBV27 and TRBJ2-7; no firm D call. Germline CDR1 reads MNHEY; CDR2 reads SMNVEV (reference sequence). This CDR3 spans 11 amino acids. Trimming pared 6 bases from V and 9 bases from J, leaving 12 bases between. CDR3: CASRDGLGQYF. The CDR3 bases are TGTGCCAGCAGAGACGGTCTGGGGCAGTACTTC.

The chain has TRBV5-1 and TRBJ2-3; D possibly corresponds to TRBD1 (6 bases). V was pared by 4 bases and J by 0 bases, with 12 bases between. Germline CDR1 and CDR2: SGHRS and YFSETQ. The CDR3 consists of 15 residues. The CDR3 sequence is CASSPGQSSTDTQYF. In DNA form, the CDR3 reads TGCGCCAGCAGCCCCGGACAGTCTAGCACAGATACGCAGTATTTT.

The gene calls are TRBV27 and TRBJ2-7, with TRBD1 matching 9 bases. V gave up 4 bases and J gave up 0 bases; unmatched junction bases: 4. The germline V gene encodes CDR1 MNHEY and CDR2 SMNVEV (reference sequence). The length of the CDR3 is 15 residues. This CDR3 reads CASSSPGQGSYEQYF. The CDR3 nucleotides are TGTGCCAGCAGTTCCCCGGGACAGGGCTCCTACGAGCAGTACTTC.

V usage is TRBV9 and J usage is TRBJ2-1, with D unclear. The V gene lost 0 bases and the J gene lost 2 bases, with 9 bases spanning the gap. This CDR3 is 15 amino acids long. Germline V CDR1 and CDR2: SGDLS, YYNGEE. DNA of the CDR3: TGTGCCAGCAGCGTAGATTACCTTACCTACAATGAGCAGTTCTTC. Protein sequence: CASSVDYLTYNEQFF.

This chain links TRBV6-5 with TRBJ2-1; 8 nucleotides agree with TRBD2. After removal of 6 bases from V and 0 bases from J, the junction contained 4 bases not matched to a gene. The CDR3 is 15 amino acids. Per germline, CDR1 MNHEY and CDR2 SVGAGI. CDR3 nucleotide sequence: TGTGCCAGCAGCATTAGCGGGGACTCCTACAATGAGCAGTTCTTC. It specifies CASSISGDSYNEQFF.

This clone appeared a few times. The chain combines TRBV21-1 with TRBJ2-1. TRBV21-1 is a known pseudogene. The CDR3 totals 12 residues. The chain's CDR3 is CASSKSYNEQFF. The CDR3 bases are TGTGCCAGCAGCAAATCCTACAATGAGCAGTTCTTC.

The chain is built from TRBV4-1 and TRBJ2-5; D unresolved. The DNA end favors TRBJ2-7, so the J call may be wrong. Germline values: CDR1 MGHRA, CDR2 YSYEKL. The CDR3 extends over 12 amino acids. The CDR3 reads CASSQDVHEQYF. CDR3 in DNA: TGCGCCAGCAGCCAAGATGTCCACGAGCAGTACTTC.

The chain recombines TRBV18 with TRBJ2-2, with D maybe TRBD1 (6 bases). This CDR3 contains 16 residues. Between the trimmed V and J ends, which lost 2 bases and 1 base, there was a span of 11 bases. The germline V gene has CDR1 KGHSH and CDR2 LQKENI. For the CDR3, the DNA is TGTGCCAGCTCACCAAGCGACAGGAGGAACACCGGGGAGCTGTTTTTT. Translated, it gives CASSPSDRRNTGELFF.

This clone was recorded once. J is TRBJ1-1 and V is TRBV29-1; D remains unclear. The CDR3 consists of 14 residues. Germline V CDR1 and CDR2: SQVTM, ANQGSEA. Trimming removed 4 bases at V and 3 bases at J, with 15 bases between. The CDR3 region is CSVAPFLSDTEAFF. The CDR3 DNA follows: TGCAGCGTTGCCCCTTTTTTAAGTGACACTGAAGCTTTCTTT.

This clone was recorded once. The chain recombines TRBV19 with TRBJ2-7; tentative D call: TRBD1 (6 bases). V was shortened by 5 bases and J by 3 bases, with 17 bases between the two germline ends. This CDR3 is built from 15 residues. Germline V gene data show CDR1 as LNHDA and CDR2 as SQIVND (reference sequence). CDR3 residues: CASSEATGIIYEQYF. The CDR3 nucleotides are TGTGCCAGTAGTGAGGCTACAGGGATTATCTACGAGCAGTACTTC.

The J gene is TRBJ2-1, the V gene TRBV7-8; D is unresolved. Trimming shortened V by 1 base and J by 10 bases, and 11 bases separated the two germline ends. Germline CDR1 reads SGHVS; CDR2 reads FQNEAQ. The CDR3 length is 13 residues. The CDR3 reads CASSLESTREQFF. DNA for the CDR3: TGTGCCAGCAGCTTAGAGAGTACACGCGAGCAGTTCTTC.

By sample share, this clone is large. The chain couples TRBV14 to TRBJ2-7; no clear D. Germline V gene lookup returns CDR1 SGHDN and CDR2 FVKESK. Trimming removed 4 bases at V and 3 bases at J, with 7 bases between. This CDR3 comprises 12 residues. The CDR3 region has the DNA TGTGCCAGCAGCCCGGCCAACTACGAGCAGTACTTC. Translation: CASSPANYEQYF.

The sample holds a few counts of this clone. The V gene is TRBV13, the J gene TRBJ2-5; D unclear. Germline CDR1 is PRHDT and CDR2 is FYEKMQ (reference sequence). Trimming shortened V by 2 bases and J by 5 bases, and 6 bases separated the two germline ends. The CDR3 has 12 residues. The CDR3 loop reads CASSLIGETQYF. The CDR3 bases are TGTGCCAGCAGCTTAATTGGGGAGACCCAGTACTTC. Full variable domain (remainder filled in from reference TRBV13 and TRBJ2-5): AAGVIQSPRHLIKEKRETATLKCYPIPRHDTVYWYQQGPGQDPQFLISFYEKMQSDKGSIPDRFSAQQFSDYHSELNMSSLELGDSALYFCASSLIGETQYFGPGTRLLVL.

The V call is TRBV9, the J call TRBJ1-3, with D hard to call. The germline V and J ends were trimmed by 0 bases and 3 bases, with 7 bases remaining between them. In germline, CDR1 is SGDLS, CDR2 YYNGEE. CDR3 length: 14 amino acids. CDR3 region: CASSVGGLGNTIYF. CDR3 in DNA: TGTGCCAGCAGCGTAGGAGGGCTTGGAAACACCATATATTTT. Variable domain in full (rest from reference TRBV9 and TRBJ1-3): DSGVTQTPKHLITATGQRVTLRCSPRSGDLSVYWYQQSLDQGLQFLIQYYNGEERAKGNILERFSAQQFPDLHSELNLSSLELGDSALYFCASSVGGLGNTIYFGEGSWLTVV.

The chain combines TRBV19 with TRBJ1-5; D gene ambiguous. Germline V gives CDR1 LNHDA, CDR2 SQIVND (reference sequence). Trimming shortened V by 7 bases and J by 2 bases, and 9 bases separated the two germline ends. This CDR3 is 13 amino acids long. CDR3 amino acids: CASKGQGNQPQHF. The DNA of the CDR3 is TGTGCCAGTAAGGGCCAGGGCAATCAGCCCCAGCATTTT. Full variable domain (outside the CDR3, taken from reference TRBV19 and TRBJ1-5): DGGITQSPKYLFRKEGQNVTLSCEQNLNHDAMYWYRQDPGQGLRLIYYSQIVNDFQKGDIAEGYSVSREKKESFPLTVTSAQKNPTAFYLCASKGQGNQPQHFGDGTRLSIL.

V usage is TRBV9 and J usage is TRBJ2-2; D perhaps matches TRBD1 (6 bases). CDR3 size: 15 residues. V was trimmed by 4 bases and J by 3 bases, leaving 13 bases between them. CDR1 is SGDLS and CDR2 is YYNGEE in the germline V gene. CDR3 protein: CASSLRTDYTGELFF. CDR3 in DNA: TGTGCCAGCAGCCTCCGGACAGATTACACCGGGGAGCTGTTTTTT.

This clone was recorded a few times. The V call is TRBV7-6, the J call TRBJ1-6; 7 positions match TRBD1. V dropped 1 base and J dropped 7; count of bases not matched to a gene: 4. This CDR3 comprises 15 residues. CDR1 is SGHVS, CDR2 FNYEAQ, per germline. This CDR3 reads CASSLETGWNSPLHF. The CDR3 coding sequence is TGTGCCAGCAGCTTAGAGACAGGGTGGAATTCACCCCTCCACTTT. Supplemented by reference TRBV7-6 and TRBJ1-6, the full variable domain reads GAGVSQSPRYKVTKRGQDVALRCDPISGHVSLYWYRQALGQGPEFLTYFNYEAQQDKSGLPNDRFSAERPEGSISTLTIQRTEQRDSAMYRCASSLETGWNSPLHFGNGTRLTVT.

The chain employs TRBV13 and TRBJ1-1; D gene uncertain. The CDR3 loop spans 13 amino acids. From germline, CDR1 is PRHDT and CDR2 FYEKMQ (reference sequence). V was shortened by 0 bases and J by 4 bases, with 6 bases between the two germline ends. For the CDR3, the DNA is TGTGCCAGCAGCTTAGGAGGGAGCACTGAAGCTTTCTTT. Translation: CASSLGGSTEAFF.

V and J are TRBV27 and TRBJ1-5; a weak D match, TRBD1 (5 bases). The CDR3 is 14 amino acids. V lost 0 bases and J 6 bases, leaving 9 bases between the germline ends. Germline lookup yields CDR1 MNHEY and CDR2 SMNVEV (reference sequence). The CDR3 DNA follows: TGTGCCAGCAGTTTATCAAGAGGGACTCAGCCCCAGCATTTT. It codes for CASSLSRGTQPQHF.